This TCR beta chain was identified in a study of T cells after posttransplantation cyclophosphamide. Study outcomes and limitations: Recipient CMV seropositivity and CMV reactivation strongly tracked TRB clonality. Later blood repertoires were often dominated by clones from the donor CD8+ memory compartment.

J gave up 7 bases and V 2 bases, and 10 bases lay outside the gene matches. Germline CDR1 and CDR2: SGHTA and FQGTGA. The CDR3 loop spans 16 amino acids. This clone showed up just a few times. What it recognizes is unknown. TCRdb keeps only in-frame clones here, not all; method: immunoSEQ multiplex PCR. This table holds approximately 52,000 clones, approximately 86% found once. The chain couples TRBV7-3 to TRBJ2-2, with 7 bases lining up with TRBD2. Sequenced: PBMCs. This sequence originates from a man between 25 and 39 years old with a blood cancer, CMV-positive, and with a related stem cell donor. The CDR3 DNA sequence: TGTGCCAGCAGCTTAGATCCGGGACTACGGGGCGGGGAGCTGTTTTTT. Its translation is CASSLDPGLRGGELFF.